These 32 T cell receptor beta chains share one sample of origin, sequenced in a study of T cells in Graves' hyperthyroidism and ophthalmopathy. The TCR beta CDR3 regions underwent amplification using RNA transcripts as the source. RT-PCR in the first round (using the HTBI primer set) targeted the TCR CDR3. In TCRdb, the multiplex PCR reads were re-called with MiXCR into one record per CDR3 protein. The sample lists around 620,000 distinct CDR3 sequences; 35% to 55% were seen once. Sequencing used peripheral blood or thyroid tissue (not recorded which). The receptors were sampled from an adult woman with Graves' disease, either hyperthyroidism or ophthalmopathy (not recorded which).

This clonotype was detected ten times or more. The gene calls are TRBV5-6 and TRBJ1-2; D unresolved. This CDR3 has 14 residues. Per germline, CDR1 SGHDT and CDR2 YYEEEE. The V end was cut by 5 bases, the J end by 2 bases, with 13 bases between. CDR3 loop: CASSIEGRNYGYTF. The CDR3 region has the DNA TGTGCCAGCAGTATTGAAGGGAGGAACTATGGCTACACCTTC.

At least ten counts were recorded for this clonotype. This chain connects TRBV2 to TRBJ2-7; 8 bases map to TRBD1. The germline V gene has CDR1 SNHLY and CDR2 FYNNEI. The CDR3 is 11 amino acids. With 11 bases clipped from V and 6 bases from J, the junction kept 6 bases outside the gene matches. The CDR3 DNA is TGTGCCGGTGGACAGGGCTTCGAGCAGTACTTC. Its translation: CAGGQGFEQYF.

Written as DNA, the CDR3 is TGTGCCATCAGTGGGACAGGGGGCTATTCACCCCTCCACTTT. It translates to CAISGTGGYSPLHF. This chain links TRBV10-3 with TRBJ1-6; 11 positions match TRBD1. The CDR3 consists of 14 residues. CDR1 is ENHRY, CDR2 SYGVKD, per germline. The V segment lost 4 bases and the J segment 8 bases; nucleotides outside the gene matches: 1.

At least ten counts were recorded for this clonotype. The gene calls are TRBV5-1 and TRBJ1-2, with 7 bases identical to TRBD1. V shed 0 bases, J shed 4 bases, and the junction held 12 bases outside the gene matches. The CDR3 loop spans 17 amino acids. The germline CDR1 and CDR2 sequences are SGHRS and YFSETQ. The CDR3 region has the DNA TGCGCCAGCAGCTTGGCGCCTGGACAGGCCGTTATCTATGGCTACACCTTC. Its translation: CASSLAPGQAVIYGYTF.

This clonotype was recorded many times. Germline is not matched at one junction end, which may reflect a read error. The V and J genes are TRBV5-1 and TRBJ2-7, with D perhaps matching TRBD1 (6 bases). In germline, CDR1 is SGHRS, CDR2 YFSETQ. This CDR3 comprises 16 residues. CDR3 region: CASSLRQAITSDEQYF. The DNA for the CDR3 is TGCGCCAGCAGCTTAAGACAGGCCATCACCTCCGACGAGCAGTACTTC.

This chain connects TRBV3-1 to TRBJ2-7; unclear D gene. The germline V gene has CDR1 LGHDT and CDR2 YNNKEL (reference sequence). The CDR3 totals 11 residues. V lost 4 bases and J lost 3, with 4 bases in between. The CDR3, as DNA: TGTGCCAGCAGCCGACGCTACGAGCAGTACTTC. It translates to CASSRRYEQYF.

This clonotype showed up just once. The rearrangement uses TRBV29-1 and TRBJ1-5; the D gene is possibly TRBD1 (5 bases). The CDR3 runs 12 residues. The germline gives CDR1 SQVTM, CDR2 ANQGSEA. V was shortened by 7 bases and J by 6 bases, with 13 bases between the two germline ends. The CDR3: CSGGDGVQPQHF. The CDR3 DNA follows: TGCAGCGGGGGGGACGGAGTTCAGCCCCAGCATTTT.

This clonotype has just a few counts. This chain connects TRBV10-1 to TRBJ2-6, with a weak D call TRBD1 (5 bases). CDR3 length: 15 residues. The germline CDR1 and CDR2 sequences are WNHNN and SYGVQD (reference sequence). V shed 2 bases and J shed 2 bases, with 7 bases lying between them. The CDR3 region is CASSEGRAGANVLTF. CDR3 in DNA: TGCGCCAGCAGTGAGGGCAGGGCTGGGGCCAACGTCCTGACTTTC.

This chain joins TRBV25-1 and TRBJ2-7, with 7 bases identical to TRBD1. The germline CDR1 and CDR2 sequences are MGHDK and SYGVNS. V gave up 4 bases and J gave up 3 bases; unmatched junction bases: 3. The CDR3 consists of 13 residues. This CDR3 is CASSVRQGYEQYF. As DNA, the CDR3 is TGTGCCAGCAGTGTCAGACAGGGCTACGAGCAGTACTTC.

The chain couples TRBV29-1 to TRBJ1-5, with a possible D match to TRBD1 (5 bases). The ends were cut back, 7 bases at V and 7 bases at J, with 17 bases in the middle. CDR1 is SQVTM, CDR2 ANQGSEA, per germline. The CDR3 has 13 amino acids. CDR3 coding DNA: TGCAGCGCCCTACGGGGGGAGGGCCAGCCCCAGCATTTT. Protein product: CSALRGEGQPQHF.

The chain recombines TRBV25-1 with TRBJ2-3; D is uncertain. The V end lost 6 bases, the J end lost 1 base, and 20 bases lay between the germline ends. The CDR3 covers 17 residues. CDR1 and CDR2 (germline): MGHDK, SYGVNS. This chain's CDR3 is CASSVRSAPWGTDTQYF. CDR3 bases: TGTGCCAGCAGCGTACGGTCGGCCCCTTGGGGCACAGATACGCAGTATTTT.

This clonotype occurred many times. The chain links TRBV5-6 to TRBJ2-7; no firm D call. This CDR3 has 13 amino acids. The V gene lost 3 bases and the J gene lost 2 bases, with 9 bases spanning the gap. Germline lookup yields CDR1 SGHDT and CDR2 YYEEEE. CDR3 protein: CASSSGGTYEQYF. CDR3 DNA: TGTGCCAGCAGCTCCGGTGGAACCTACGAGCAGTACTTC.

This chain links TRBV24-1 with TRBJ1-5; 11 bases align to TRBD1. The length of the CDR3 is 15 residues. Germline assignment: CDR1 KGHDR and CDR2 SFDVKD. V was pared by 10 bases and J by 4 bases, with 8 bases of the junction left unmatched. CDR3 in amino acids: CATPLGQGANQPQHF. CDR3 DNA sequence: TGTGCCACACCCCTCGGACAGGGGGCGAATCAGCCCCAGCATTTT.

CDR3 bases: TGTGCTAGAGTGAGGGGGCGATACGAGCAGTACTTC. Encoded protein: CARVRGRYEQYF. The rearrangement joins TRBV10-3 to TRBJ2-7, with 7 bases that match TRBD1. The length of the CDR3 is 12 residues. Germline CDR1 ENHRY, CDR2 SYGVKD.

This clonotype showed up many times. The chain is built from TRBV7-9 and TRBJ2-7; perhaps D is TRBD1 or TRBD2 (5 bases each). V was shortened by 4 bases and J by 6 bases, with 16 bases between the two germline ends. In germline, CDR1 is SEHNR, CDR2 FQNEAQ (reference sequence). The CDR3 length is 14 residues. The CDR3 region is CASSSAGTLGEQYF. The CDR3 nucleotides are TGTGCCAGCAGCTCGGCAGGGACCTTGGGCGAGCAGTACTTC.

This clonotype was detected many times. The V call is TRBV7-9, the J call TRBJ2-7; D tentatively reads TRBD1 or TRBD2 (6 bases each). The CDR3 extends over 14 amino acids. The germline V gene encodes CDR1 SEHNR and CDR2 FQNEAQ (reference sequence). V lost 2 bases to trimming and J lost 6 bases, with 14 bases between them. CDR3 DNA: TGTGCCAGCAGCTTAAAAGGGGGGCAGGGCGAGCAGTACTTC. Encoded protein: CASSLKGGQGEQYF.

This rearrangement joins TRBV7-6 to TRBJ2-5; D is possibly TRBD2 (6 bases). V lost 1 base and J 8 bases, leaving 17 bases between the germline ends. This CDR3 region has 15 residues. Germline CDR1 reads SGHVS; CDR2 reads FNYEAQ. The CDR3 DNA is TGTGCCAGCAGCTTAGGGGGCGCGGGGTCGGAAACCCAGTACTTC. This translates into CASSLGGAGSETQYF. The entire variable domain, with the rest obtained from reference TRBV7-6 and TRBJ2-5, is as follows: GAGVSQSPRYKVTKRGQDVALRCDPISGHVSLYWYRQALGQGPEFLTYFNYEAQQDKSGLPNDRFSAERPEGSISTLTIQRTEQRDSAMYRCASSLGGAGSETQYFGPGTRLLVL.

This clonotype was detected ten times or more. The genes are TRBV11-1 and TRBJ2-5; 11 bases are shared with TRBD1. Germline values: CDR1 SGHAT, CDR2 FQDESV (reference sequence). The CDR3 runs 17 residues. After removal of 5 bases from V and 5 bases from J, the junction contained 13 bases not matched to a gene. The CDR3 protein is CASSRDLDRGLGETQYF. DNA of the CDR3: TGTGCCAGCAGCCGAGACCTGGACAGGGGGCTGGGGGAGACCCAGTACTTC.

The chain carries TRBV6-1 and TRBJ2-2; the D is unclear. Germline CDR1 and CDR2: MNHNS and SASEGT. The CDR3 runs to 13 residues. V was trimmed by 6 bases and J by 1 base, leaving 6 bases between them. The CDR3 here is CASSFMNTGELFF. The CDR3, as DNA: TGTGCCAGCAGCTTTATGAACACCGGGGAGCTGTTTTTT.

The chain uses TRBV24-1 and TRBJ1-1; 11 nucleotides match TRBD1. The V gene's germline CDR1 is KGHDR and CDR2 SFDVKD. V lost 0 bases, J lost 7 bases, and 12 bases stayed unmatched. This CDR3 is built from 18 residues. CDR3 sequence: CATSDLGTGGLGRNEAFF. The DNA for the CDR3 is TGTGCCACCAGTGATTTGGGGACAGGGGGTCTGGGTAGGAATGAAGCTTTCTTT.

V usage is TRBV20-1 and J usage is TRBJ1-5; weak D call: TRBD1 (5 bases). The V gene's germline CDR1 is DFQATT and CDR2 SNEGSKA (reference sequence). Trimming took off 6 bases at V and 1 base at J, with 22 bases between the two ends. CDR3 length: 17 amino acids. This CDR3 reads CSAAIGGAHKSNQPQHF. CDR3 sequence (DNA): TGCAGTGCCGCCATAGGAGGGGCGCATAAAAGCAATCAGCCCCAGCATTTT.

This clonotype showed up many times. The rearrangement joins TRBV5-6 to TRBJ1-2, with 8 bases identical to TRBD1. Germline lookup yields CDR1 SGHDT and CDR2 YYEEEE. V shed 7 bases and J 5 bases; nucleotides not matched to a gene: 7. The CDR3 is made up of 13 amino acids. The CDR3 sequence is CASLDRGVYGYTF. As DNA, the CDR3 is TGTGCCAGCCTCGACAGGGGCGTTTATGGCTACACCTTC.

This clonotype was seen ten or more times. The chain combines TRBV5-8 with TRBJ2-2; TRBD2 agrees at 10 bases. This CDR3 comprises 16 residues. The J segment lost 2 bases and the V segment lost 4 bases, leaving 5 bases of the junction unmatched. Germline V lookup: CDR1 SGHTS, CDR2 YDEGEE. DNA for the CDR3: TGTGCCAGCAGCGGGGGACTAGCGCTTAACACCGGGGAGCTGTTTTTT. Translation: CASSGGLALNTGELFF.

This clonotype showed up many times. The J gene is TRBJ2-5, the V gene TRBV5-6; possibly TRBD1 for D (6 bases). Per the germline V gene, CDR1 is SGHDT and CDR2 is YYEEEE. The CDR3 is 15 amino acids. Trimming shortened V by 4 bases and J by 4 bases, and 17 bases separated the two germline ends. CDR3 region: CASSRTGRGPETQYF. CDR3 nucleotide sequence: TGTGCCAGCAGCAGAACAGGGAGAGGACCAGAGACCCAGTACTTC.

The rearrangement joins TRBV5-1 to TRBJ1-4, with unresolved D. CDR1 is SGHRS, CDR2 YFSETQ, per germline. The CDR3 spans 15 residues. The V gene lost 1 base and the J gene lost 8 bases, with 15 bases spanning the gap. The CDR3 DNA follows: TGCGCCAGCAGCTTGACTGGGCTAGCGGGCGAAAAACTGTTTTTT. Its translation is CASSLTGLAGEKLFF.

This clonotype was recorded many times. The chain couples TRBV20-1 to TRBJ2-5; D possibly corresponds to TRBD2 (5 bases). The length of the CDR3 is 13 residues. V dropped 3 bases and J dropped 3 bases, with 11 bases sitting between them. Germline V gene lookup returns CDR1 DFQATT and CDR2 SNEGSKA (reference sequence). For the CDR3, the DNA is TGCAGTGCTAGTTCGGTCGGGAAAGAGACCCAGTACTTC. Its protein product is CSASSVGKETQYF.

In this sample, this clonotype turned up many times. This chain connects TRBV2 to TRBJ2-2; the match to TRBD1 covers 10 bases. CDR3 length: 16 residues. After removal of 8 bases from V and 3 bases from J, the junction contained 9 bases not matched to a gene. From germline, CDR1 is SNHLY and CDR2 FYNNEI. CDR3 DNA sequence: TGTGCCAGCGTACTGACAGGGGGCCTACACACCGGGGAGCTGTTTTTT. It translates to CASVLTGGLHTGELFF.

In the case of this clonotype: With a much larger clone just one base away, this may be a read error. This rearrangement joins TRBV7-9 to TRBJ1-5; 8 bases line up with TRBD1. The germline gives CDR1 SEHNR, CDR2 FQNEAQ (reference sequence). V trimming: 5 bases; J trimming: 3 bases; junction bases outside the gene matches: 6. The length of the CDR3 is 15 residues. The CDR3 loop reads CASSPTGGDNQPQHF. The CDR3, as DNA: TGTGCCAGCAGCCCCACAGGGGGGGACAATCAGCCCCAGCATTTT.

Turning to this clonotype: This could be a read error, since a much larger clone is one nucleotide away. This rearrangement joins TRBV28 to TRBJ2-5, with TRBD2 identical over 12 bases. Germline CDR1 reads MDHEN; CDR2 reads SYDVKM. The CDR3 runs to 15 residues. J was trimmed by 5 bases and V by 5 bases; bases with no gene match: 6. In DNA, the CDR3 is TGTGCCAGCAGTATCCTAGCGGGAGGGCGCGAGACCCAGTACTTC. Protein: CASSILAGGRETQYF.

Only a few counts were recorded for this clonotype. The DNA for the CDR3 is TGTGCCAGCAGTGTGATGACAGGACGTAATTCACCCCTCCACTTT. This sequence encodes CASSVMTGRNSPLHF. The chain carries TRBV2 and TRBJ1-6; D might be TRBD1 (6 bases). V shed 4 bases and J shed 6 bases, with 13 bases lying between them. CDR1 and CDR2 from the germline V gene are SNHLY and FYNNEI. This CDR3 spans 15 amino acids.

The chain combines TRBV2 with TRBJ2-5; 8 bases map to TRBD1. CDR1 is SNHLY, CDR2 FYNNEI, per germline. This CDR3 contains 14 residues. Losses at the gene ends were 5 bases for V and 9 bases for J; bases not matched to a gene: 11. The CDR3 DNA reads TGTGCCAGCAGTTTTGGGACAGGAGATCAGCCCCAGTACTTC. It yields the protein CASSFGTGDQPQYF.

In this sample, this clonotype turned up many times. The chain has TRBV20-1 and TRBJ1-2; 7 bases are a match to TRBD1. V lost 4 bases, J lost 5 bases, and 7 bases stayed unmatched. The CDR3 runs to 13 residues. CDR1 is DFQATT, CDR2 SNEGSKA, per germline (reference sequence). The CDR3 sequence: CSAKTTGTYGYTF. CDR3 sequence (DNA): TGCAGTGCTAAGACGACAGGGACTTATGGCTACACCTTC.